The present entry profiles one T cell receptor beta chain with its context. The clone's antigen remains unknown. It has no much larger one-base neighbor in the sample; base qualities were not kept. This sample was included in a study of shared clonotypes between healthy human individuals (dated by TCRdb to 2020 to 2022). Broadly, across the study: Three men and a couple of women, aged 18 to 49 years, made up the cohort. The study deeply sequenced blood TCR repertoires of several healthy adults to estimate repertoire size and the extent of clonotype sharing between individuals. To increase sequencing depth and limit assay-specific biases, different laboratories used diverse techniques to prepare libraries and sequence TCR repertoires. For each donor, CD4 naive and CD4 memory were each given three plates, CD8 naive was given two plates, and CD8 memory was given one plate. Leukapheresis yielded between about 0.8 and 9.5 billion PBMCs per donor. Findings and caveats that apply to the study as a whole: Higher generation probabilities were observed for clonotypes shared by all four sorted-subset donors than for non-shared clonotypes. Larger estimated clonotype richness was generally found for naive subsets than for memory subsets. Pairwise subsampling led to the expectation that sequencing depth would affect the degree of clonotype sharing among donors. Because the study included only a small number of donors, the genetic and exposure-history diversity represented was limited. Sharing across a handful of donors was observed for roughly 5% of naive CD4, about 3.2% of naive CD8, 2% to 2.5% of memory CD4, and roughly 0.4% of memory CD8 clonotypes. Sampling was restricted to blood, and TCR repertoires in tissues likely differ from the TCR repertoires found in blood. Even with the large sequencing depth, rarefaction of the sorted-subset datasets indicated that sequencing was incomplete.

Taken from cysteine to phenylalanine, the CDR3 has 17 residues. The kept DNA is CDR3 alone, 51 bases in frame from the first base. The germline V gene encodes CDR1 SGHTA and CDR2 FQGNSA. The V and J ends are trimmed by 1 base and 0 bases, leaving 16 bases between them. The donors were healthy, HIV-negative adults who had no recently reported acute infections or vaccinations. Every donor was a Caucasian adult living in Nashville, Tennessee, USA. Magnetic negative selection was used to enrich CD4+ T cells, after which naive cells were positively selected on CD45RA and the negative fraction became the memory subset. Blood was collected by leukapheresis, and PBMCs were isolated by Ficoll-Histopaque density gradient centrifugation and then cryopreserved in liquid nitrogen vapor phase. Purity and quantity of every magnetically sorted T cell population were checked by analytical flow cytometry. Genomic DNA was isolated from each sorted fraction and quantified by UV absorbance on a Nanodrop 2000c.

TCR CDR3 regions were amplified from genomic DNA by multiplex PCR using the deep immunoSEQ assay. Extracted genomic DNA from each cell subset was spread evenly across all wells of several immunoSEQ 96-well plates, with each plate serving as a replicate. For sorted subsets, each replicate PCR was loaded with 200 ng genomic DNA, equivalent to some 27,000 T cell genomes. The purified libraries were quantified using a Qubit 3.0 fluorometer, sized with a Bioanalyzer 2100, and then quantified again using the KAPA Library Quantification kit. Every immunoSEQ 96-well plate was sequenced on a separate single-read 150-cycle Illumina NextSeq 550 flow cell. The source study handled its data this way. Because the immunoSEQ output included only junctional sequences and no quality scores, the filtering could not be the same as the filtering used for full-length reads. To assign V/J genes and CDR3, sequences were annotated against IMGT germline references using PyIR, a Python wrapper for IgBLAST v1.9. Reads with weak V/J assignments (E-value above 1e-6), missing CDR3, stop codons, out-of-frame junctions, or ambiguous translated residues were removed. A V3J clonotype was defined by an identical inferred V gene, J gene, and CDR3 amino acid sequence. Percentage overlap between repertoires was computed as shared unique clonotypes divided by the size of the smaller repertoire. Richness of each repertoire was evaluated using RTK rarefaction, the Chao1 estimator, and Recon v2.1 estimates of unobserved clonotypes. Generation probabilities were computed with OLGA for all TCRbeta clonotypes obtained by the gDNA method from a few donors. TCRdb stores this immuneACCESS table with in-frame sequences only. Part of the clones is absent; in the studies checked, under half of the shortfall reflects unresolved V genes, and no reason is known for the rest. V, J and clone size were drawn from that table, and D and trimming were deduced from the DNA. Within this sample are some 2,500,000 clones, with roughly 90% of them counted one time only. The biggest ten clones account for roughly 0.34% of the sample.

The V gene is TRBV7-2 and the J gene is TRBJ2-7, with TRBD2 as a weak D call on 5 bases. Sequencing was done on a sample of naive CD4+ T cells from PBMCs. The meaning of the sample's cell subset or site label: CD45RA+ positively selected. The TCR was taken from a man younger than 30 in good health. Some clones in this sample may be carry-over from other donors' samples. The CDR3 reads as follows: CASSLGGSKRSSYEQYF. The bases read TGTGCCAGCAGCTTAGGGGGTTCTAAGCGGAGCTCCTACGAGCAGTACTTC.